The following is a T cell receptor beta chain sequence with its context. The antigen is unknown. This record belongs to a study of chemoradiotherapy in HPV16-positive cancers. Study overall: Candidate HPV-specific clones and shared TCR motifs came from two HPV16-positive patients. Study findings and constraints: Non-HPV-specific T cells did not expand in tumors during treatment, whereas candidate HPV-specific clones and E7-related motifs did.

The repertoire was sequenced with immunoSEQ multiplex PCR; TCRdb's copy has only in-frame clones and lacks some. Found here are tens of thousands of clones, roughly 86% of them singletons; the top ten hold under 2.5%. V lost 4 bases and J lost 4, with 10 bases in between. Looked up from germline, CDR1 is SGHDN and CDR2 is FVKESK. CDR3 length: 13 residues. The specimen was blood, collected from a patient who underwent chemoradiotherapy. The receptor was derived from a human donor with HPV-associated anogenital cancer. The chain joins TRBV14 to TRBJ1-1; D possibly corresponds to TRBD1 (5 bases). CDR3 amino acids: CASSLGGGTEAFF. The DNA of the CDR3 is TGTGCCAGCAGCCTGGGGGGGGGCACTGAAGCTTTCTTT.